This T cell receptor beta chain was identified in a study of T-cell memory formation after mild COVID-19. Study findings and constraints: Cross-reactive memory apparently joined, as some responding clones appeared in pre-infection memory.

This clonotype showed up just a few times. Antigen specificity is unknown. TCRdb redid the calling of the 5' RACE reads with MiXCR, one entry per CDR3 protein. The sample has approximately 290,000 distinct CDR3 sequences, 15% to 20% seen once. Per germline, CDR1 SGHTA and CDR2 FQGNSA. The V segment lost 5 bases and the J segment 6 bases; nucleotides outside the gene matches: 10. The CDR3 covers 16 residues. Sequencing used PBMCs or a T cell subset sorted from them (not recorded which). This TCR derives from a man between 18 and 35 years old who had mild COVID-19 (a few samples of this study predate the infection). Cell type and time point are not known. The rearrangement uses TRBV7-2 and TRBJ1-5; TRBD1 agrees at 10 bases. CDR3 loop: CASSPRDRGRSQPQHF. In DNA, the CDR3 is TGTGCCAGCAGCCCCCGGGACAGGGGTAGGAGTCAGCCCCAGCATTTT.